This TCR beta chain comes out of a study of T cell responses to AZD1222 COVID-19 vaccine. General observations from the study: The donor cohort was predominantly white British with a female majority, and clonal diversity may have been underestimated. Following two doses of AZD1222, Spike-specific TCR breadth and depth rose. Spike as a whole was targeted by vaccine-associated CD4 TCRs, dominant at 160-218 and 743-854.

Some clones are missing from TCRdb's copy, which holds only in-frame ones; the method was immunoSEQ multiplex PCR. Found here are 90,000 to 95,000 clones, about 91% of them singletons; the top ten hold around 8%. This clone occurred once. No antigen is known for it. Specimen: peripheral blood, collected on day 0 of AZD1222 vaccination. The TCR originated in an adult in good health.

The CDR3 DNA reads as TGTGCCAGCAGTTACTCCTGGAACAGGGTTGGAGAGACCCAGTACTTC. Translating it yields CASSYSWNRVGETQYF. J is TRBJ2-5 and V is TRBV6-5; perhaps TRBD1 as D (6 bases). CDR1 is MNHEY and CDR2 is SVGAGI in the germline V gene. Between the trimmed V and J ends, which lost 0 bases and 4 bases, there was a span of 15 bases. The CDR3 runs 16 residues.